One sample yielded the 4 T cell receptor beta chains listed below, sequenced in a study of identical twins. From the 5' RACE reads, TCRdb called clonotypes with MiXCR, one entry per CDR3 protein. This sample yields under 800,000 distinct CDR3 sequences, of which 21% are seen a single time; roughly 4% belongs to the top ten. These same records also appear under a second study, on T cells expressing NK-cell markers.

The sequencing input was PBMCs. These receptors were taken from a young woman in good health.

In its sample, this clonotype was seen a few times. The gene calls are TRBV11-2 and TRBJ1-3, with TRBD1 matching over 11 bases. CDR3 size: 19 residues. V lost 5 bases to trimming and J lost 1 base; unmatched junction nucleotides: 13. CDR1 SGHAT and CDR2 FQNNGV come from the germline V gene. CDR3 DNA: TGTGCCAGCAGCACCCGGACAGGGGGCCGGGAAGTTTCTGGAAACACCATATATTTT. Protein sequence: CASSTRTGGREVSGNTIYF. The whole variable domain, remainder taken from reference TRBV11-2 and TRBJ1-3, is EAGVAQSPRYKIIEKRQSVAFWCNPISGHATLYWYQQILGQGPKLLIQFQNNGVVDDSQLPKDRFSAERLKGVDSTLKIQPAKLEDSAVYLCASSTRTGGREVSGNTIYFGEGSWLTVV.

This clonotype was counted between two and nine times. The rearrangement joins TRBV12-3 or TRBV12-4 to TRBJ2-7; D not resolved. Trimming removed 4 bases at V and 6 bases at J, with 10 bases between. This CDR3 contains 12 residues. DNA for the CDR3: TGTGCCAGCAGTTCCGTCCGAGTCGAGCAGTACTTC. Translated, it gives CASSSVRVEQYF.

This clonotype was seen only a few times. The V call is TRBV15, the J call TRBJ2-1; 11 positions agree with TRBD2. Germline trimming cut 2 bases from V and 12 bases from J; bases unmatched to any gene: 12. Germline-derived CDR1 and CDR2 are LNHNV and YYDKDF (reference sequence). CDR3 length equals 16 residues. The CDR3 DNA follows: TGTGCCACCAGCAGACCATTAGCGGGGGGGAATAATATGCAGTTCTTC. Encoded protein: CATSRPLAGGNNMQFF.

This clonotype showed up many times. The rearrangement joins TRBV12-3 or TRBV12-4 to TRBJ2-2, with 13 bases matching TRBD2. The length of the CDR3 is 17 residues. Germline trimming cut 6 bases from V and 2 bases from J; bases unmatched to any gene: 6. The CDR3 loop is CASSKTSGGLNTGELFF. Written as DNA, the CDR3 is TGTGCCAGCAGCAAGACTAGCGGGGGGCTAAACACCGGGGAGCTGTTTTTT.